This TCR beta chain was captured in a study of T cells after yellow fever vaccination. Germline values: CDR1 SGHTA, CDR2 FQGNSA. V lost 4 bases to trimming and J lost 0 bases, with 10 bases between them. The CDR3 loop spans 14 amino acids. At least ten counts were recorded for this clonotype. TCRdb processed the 5' RACE reads anew with MiXCR; each CDR3 protein has one entry. The sample lists about 120,000 distinct CDR3 sequences, about 7% occurring once. V gene TRBV7-2 combines with J gene TRBJ2-7, with D tentatively TRBD2 (6 bases). This clonotype was obtained from a man aged 18 to 29 who received the YFV17D yellow fever vaccine. The source was CD4+ T cells sorted from PBMCs, collected more than 35 days after the first yellow fever vaccination. The DNA of the CDR3 is TGTGCCAGCAGCTCCGGGACTCACTCCTACGAGCAGTACTTC. Protein sequence: CASSSGTHSYEQYF.